Presented here are 32 T cell receptor beta chains from one specimen sequenced in a study of CD8+CD57+ T cells in acquired aplastic anemia. Genomic DNA was employed as the template in profiling TCR beta VDJ and CDR3. TCRdb re-derived calls from the reads in MiXCR, one entry per CDR3 protein. The profile covers 98,000 or so distinct CDR3 sequences, with approximately 49% appearing a single time and under 35% taken by the ten largest. The sequenced sample consisted of sorted CD4+, CD8+, or CD8+CD57+ T cells (not recorded which) from PBMCs. These receptors were collected from a human donor in good health, serving as a control.

This chain links TRBV7-2 with TRBJ1-1; 9 nucleotides agree with TRBD1. V trimming: 6 bases; J trimming: 6 bases; junction bases outside the gene matches: 8. In germline, CDR1 is SGHTA, CDR2 FQGNSA. The CDR3 extends over 14 amino acids. The CDR3 nucleotides read TGTGCCAGCAGTACAACAGGGGGCACATCTGAAGCTTTCTTT. This encodes CASSTTGGTSEAFF.

V and J are TRBV9 and TRBJ1-1; tentative D call: TRBD1 (5 bases). The germline gives CDR1 SGDLS, CDR2 YYNGEE. CDR3 size: 11 residues. V was cut by 3 bases and J by 7 bases, with 7 bases left in between. The CDR3 reads CASSDGGEAFF. The CDR3 bases are TGTGCCAGCAGCGATGGGGGTGAAGCTTTCTTT.

V usage is TRBV29-1 and J usage is TRBJ2-7; D is uncertain. The V end lost 3 bases, the J end lost 3 bases, and 6 bases lay between the germline ends. This CDR3 has 11 amino acids. In germline, CDR1 is SQVTM, CDR2 ANQGSEA. The CDR3 bases are TGCAGCGTTGAGTCCGGCTACGAGCAGTACTTC. Translating gives CSVESGYEQYF.

The J gene is TRBJ2-7, the V gene TRBV20-1, with 8 bases lining up with TRBD1. Losses at the gene ends were 5 bases for V and 3 bases for J; bases not matched to a gene: 12. The CDR3 is 15 residues long. Germline CDR1 DFQATT, CDR2 SNEGSKA (reference sequence). As DNA, the CDR3 is TGCAGTGCTGTCCCGGGGGCACAGGGGGGCTACGAGCAGTACTTC. Translating gives CSAVPGAQGGYEQYF.

The V gene is TRBV2, the J gene TRBJ1-1; 7 nucleotides align to TRBD1. Germline V gives CDR1 SNHLY, CDR2 FYNNEI. Trimming removed 11 bases from V and 1 base from J; junction bases left unmatched: 7. This CDR3 spans 13 amino acids. CDR3 sequence (DNA): TGTGCCGGAACAGGGGATGGGAACACTGAAGCTTTCTTT. Translated: CAGTGDGNTEAFF.

This clonotype was found many times. This chain connects TRBV12-3 or TRBV12-4 to TRBJ1-5, with D possibly being TRBD1 (6 bases). The CDR3 spans 17 residues. Trimming took off 1 base at V and 1 base at J, with 14 bases between the two ends. CDR3 residues: CASSLGSGALSNQPQHF. The CDR3 nucleotides are TGTGCCAGCAGTTTAGGTTCAGGGGCGCTGAGCAATCAGCCCCAGCATTTT.

The rearrangement links TRBV20-1 to TRBJ1-6; D remains unclear. The CDR3 sequence is 15 residues long. From germline, CDR1 is DFQATT and CDR2 SNEGSKA (reference sequence). V gave up 0 bases and J gave up 7 bases, with 13 bases separating them. The CDR3, as DNA: TGCAGTGCTAGAGAAGCCCAAGTAGGGAATTCACCCCTCCACTTT. Amino acid sequence: CSAREAQVGNSPLHF.

Comment on this clonotype: The junction and the germline gene differ at one end; a read error may be behind it. The J gene is TRBJ1-6, the V gene TRBV19; TRBD1 aligns across 7 bases. From germline, CDR1 is LNHDA and CDR2 SQIVND (reference sequence). The CDR3 is 18 residues long. The CDR3 loop is CASRQAGGDFGYNSPPHF. In DNA form, the CDR3 reads TGTGCCAGTAGGCAGGCAGGGGGAGATTTCGGCTATAATTCACCCCCCCACTTT.

This clonotype was seen a few times. It may be a read error: a sequence one base away is much more abundant. This sequence joins TRBV5-1 and TRBJ1-1; D unclear. There are 15 residues in the CDR3. Germline CDR1 reads SGHRS; CDR2 reads YFSETQ. Trimming pared 0 bases from V and 4 bases from J, leaving 13 bases between. CDR3 in amino acids: CASSLAEVLVTEAFF. CDR3 bases: TGCGCCAGCAGCTTGGCCGAAGTGTTAGTCACTGAAGCTTTCTTT.

The rearrangement uses TRBV15 and TRBJ1-2; tentative D call: TRBD1 (6 bases). Germline V gene lookup returns CDR1 LNHNV and CDR2 YYDKDF (reference sequence). This CDR3 has 12 residues. With 5 bases removed from V and 5 bases from J, the gap between germline ends came to 9 bases. In nucleotides, the CDR3 is TGTGCCACCAGCCGCGGACAGTATGGCTACACCTTC. Encoded protein: CATSRGQYGYTF.

This clonotype has more than one count but fewer than ten. The conserved closing phenylalanine or tryptophan is absent in this CDR3, likely reflecting a read error. The genes are TRBV7-6 and TRBJ2-7, with 8 bases that match TRBD2. The length of the CDR3 is 13 residues. Germline V gene sequence: CDR1 SGHVS, CDR2 FNYEAQ. The DNA of the CDR3 is TGTGCCAGCAACTTAGCGGGATCGGGGGAGCAGTACCTC. This codes for CASNLAGSGEQYL.

The chain combines TRBV19 with TRBJ1-2, with D tentatively TRBD1 (6 bases). There are 14 residues in the CDR3. Trimming took off 2 bases at V and 3 bases at J, with 10 bases between the two ends. Germline V gives CDR1 LNHDA, CDR2 SQIVND (reference sequence). CDR3 protein: CASSITGRDYGYTF. The CDR3 bases are TGTGCCAGTAGTATAACAGGGCGGGACTATGGCTACACCTTC.

This clonotype was seen many times. The chain is built from TRBV5-1 and TRBJ2-2; D may be TRBD2 (6 bases). Trimming cost V 3 bases and J 0 bases, with 12 bases left between them. CDR1 SGHRS and CDR2 YFSETQ come from the germline V gene. CDR3 length: 16 residues. This CDR3 is CASSYELAANTGELFF. The CDR3, as DNA: TGCGCCAGCAGCTACGAACTAGCCGCGAACACCGGGGAGCTGTTTTTT.

CDR3 loop: CASSPQQTGSNEQFF. Here the CDR3 DNA reads TGTGCCAGCAGCCCCCAGCAGACAGGGAGCAATGAGCAGTTCTTC. The chain recombines TRBV11-1 with TRBJ2-1; the match to TRBD1 covers 7 bases. CDR1 is SGHAT, CDR2 FQDESV, per germline (reference sequence). V shed 5 bases, J shed 6 bases, and the junction held 10 bases outside the gene matches. This CDR3 region has 15 residues.

The gene calls are TRBV20-1 and TRBJ1-5; D is possibly TRBD1 (5 bases). The CDR3 spans 15 residues. The V end was cut by 3 bases, the J end by 5 bases, with 17 bases between. Germline CDR1 and CDR2: DFQATT and SNEGSKA (reference sequence). CDR3 DNA sequence: TGCAGTGCTAGTGCCGGGGACCGGTTACATCAGCCCCAGCATTTT. Amino acids: CSASAGDRLHQPQHF.

The rearrangement links TRBV7-2 to TRBJ2-7; D not resolved. Germline CDR1 reads SGHTA; CDR2 reads FQGNSA. The CDR3 is 11 amino acids. Trimming cost V 3 bases and J 4 bases, with 4 bases left between them. CDR3: CASSLIYEQYF. The CDR3 nucleotides read TGTGCCAGCAGCTTGATTTACGAGCAGTACTTC.

The V call is TRBV10-1, the J call TRBJ2-7; D ambiguous. Between the trimmed V and J ends, which lost 2 bases and 3 bases, there was a span of 8 bases. The CDR3 contains 13 residues. Per the germline V gene, CDR1 is WNHNN and CDR2 is SYGVQD (reference sequence). CDR3 residues: CASSEVDGYEQYF. The CDR3 coding sequence is TGCGCCAGCAGTGAGGTAGACGGCTACGAGCAGTACTTC.

This clonotype came up many times. V and J are TRBV7-2 and TRBJ1-1; no clear D gene. V lost 4 bases, J lost 1 base, and 7 bases lay in between. The CDR3 totals 13 residues. From germline, CDR1 is SGHTA and CDR2 FQGNSA. The CDR3 is CASSSDGNTEAFF. CDR3 sequence (DNA): TGTGCCAGCAGCTCCGACGGGAACACTGAAGCTTTCTTT.

This clonotype was seen at least ten times. The J gene is TRBJ2-2, the V gene TRBV9; TRBD2 matches at 16 bases. The CDR3 has 18 residues. Germline loops: CDR1 SGDLS, CDR2 YYNGEE. The junction had 5 bases not matched to a gene; V was cut back by 2 bases and J by 4 bases. The CDR3, as DNA: TGTGCCAGCAGCGTTCCGGGGACTAGCGGGGGGGCCACCGGGGAGCTGTTTTTT. This encodes CASSVPGTSGGATGELFF.

This clonotype was seen ten or more times. V gene TRBV7-2 combines with J gene TRBJ2-7, with D perhaps matching TRBD2 (6 bases). Between the trimmed V and J ends, which lost 2 bases and 3 bases, there was a span of 8 bases. This CDR3 is built from 13 residues. Germline-derived CDR1 and CDR2 are SGHTA and FQGNSA. The CDR3 DNA reads as TGTGCCAGCAGCTTAAAAGCGGGCTACGAGCAGTACTTC. Protein: CASSLKAGYEQYF.

This chain joins TRBV25-1 and TRBJ1-3; a possible D gene is TRBD1 (6 bases). This CDR3 region has 18 residues. Germline assignment: CDR1 MGHDK and CDR2 SYGVNS. Trimming left V 3 bases short and J 0 bases short, with 18 bases between. In DNA form, the CDR3 reads TGTGCCAGCAGTGATTACCTCGGGGGCGCTTCCTCTGGAAACACCATATATTTT. Translating gives CASSDYLGGASSGNTIYF.

The rearrangement links TRBV2 to TRBJ2-3, with a possible D match to TRBD2 (5 bases). The ends were cut back, 4 bases at V and 6 bases at J, with 14 bases in the middle. CDR3 length: 14 residues. Germline V gene data show CDR1 as SNHLY and CDR2 as FYNNEI. The DNA for the CDR3 is TGTGCCAGCAGTGCAACGGGGATTGTGGATACGCAGTATTTT. Protein sequence: CASSATGIVDTQYF. Using reference TRBV2 and TRBJ2-3 for the parts outside the CDR3, the full variable domain is EPEVTQTPSHQVTQMGQEVILRCVPISNHLYFYWYRQILGQKVEFLVSFYNNEISEKSEIFDDQFSVERPDGSNFTLKIRSTKLEDSAMYFCASSATGIVDTQYFGPGTRLTVL.

This chain connects TRBV2 to TRBJ1-2; D is uncertain. The CDR3 loop spans 12 amino acids. The germline CDR1 and CDR2 sequences are SNHLY and FYNNEI. V was trimmed by 8 bases and J by 4 bases, leaving 11 bases between them. The CDR3 sequence is CASQRTSYGYTF. Here the CDR3 DNA reads TGTGCCAGCCAACGAACGAGCTATGGCTACACCTTC.

This clonotype was seen repeatedly, ten times or more. This chain joins TRBV5-4 and TRBJ2-7; D remains unclear. The V gene's germline CDR1 is SGHNT and CDR2 YYREEE (reference sequence). With 2 bases removed from V and 2 bases from J, the gap between germline ends came to 8 bases. The CDR3 extends over 13 amino acids. The CDR3 DNA is TGTGCCAGCAGCTTTGGGTTAACCTACGAGCAGTACTTC. Translating it yields CASSFGLTYEQYF.

The rearrangement links TRBV12-3 or TRBV12-4 to TRBJ2-7, with TRBD1 identical over 12 bases. This CDR3 comprises 15 residues. The V segment lost 5 bases and the J segment 5 bases; nucleotides outside the gene matches: 7. CDR3 loop: CASSARDRGPHEQYF. The CDR3 bases are TGTGCCAGCAGTGCCCGGGACAGGGGGCCACACGAGCAGTACTTC.

This clonotype was observed a few times. The genes are TRBV25-1 and TRBJ2-5, with D perhaps TRBD2 (7 bases). Trimming took 5 bases from V and 0 from J, leaving 22 bases between them. CDR1 is MGHDK and CDR2 is SYGVNS in the germline V gene. The CDR3 totals 18 residues. This CDR3 is CASSPTPPGGWNQETQYF. The CDR3 nucleotides read TGTGCCAGCAGTCCCACCCCCCCGGGGGGCTGGAACCAAGAGACCCAGTACTTC.

This chain joins TRBV7-2 and TRBJ1-2; 8 bases agree with TRBD1. V trimming: 4 bases; J trimming: 8 bases; junction bases outside the gene matches: 9. Germline lookup yields CDR1 SGHTA and CDR2 FQGNSA. This CDR3 contains 14 residues. CDR3 coding DNA: TGTGCCAGCAGCTCCCCGGACAGGGTTGTCGGCTACACCTTC. Encoded protein: CASSSPDRVVGYTF.

This clonotype was recorded only once. This chain links TRBV25-1 with TRBJ2-5; 7 nucleotides agree with TRBD2. The trim removed 4 bases at V and 3 bases at J, leaving 5 bases unmatched. This CDR3 has 14 amino acids. Looked up from germline, CDR1 is MGHDK and CDR2 is SYGVNS. CDR3 DNA sequence: TGTGCCAGCAGTGGGGGGGGGTTCGAAGAGACCCAGTACTTC. Its translation: CASSGGGFEETQYF.

The chain employs TRBV9 and TRBJ2-1; no reliable D call. With 5 bases removed from V and 6 bases from J, the gap between germline ends came to 21 bases. The CDR3 contains 16 residues. Per the germline V gene, CDR1 is SGDLS and CDR2 is YYNGEE. The CDR3 coding sequence is TGTGCCAGCAGTTACTCCCAGTCAGTGAGCTTCAATGAGCAGTTCTTC. It encodes CASSYSQSVSFNEQFF.

In this sample, this clonotype turned up many times. V is TRBV13 and J is TRBJ2-7; the match to TRBD1 covers 11 bases. V lost 2 bases to trimming and J lost 4 bases; unmatched junction nucleotides: 4. The CDR3 sequence is 15 residues long. Per the germline V gene, CDR1 is PRHDT and CDR2 is FYEKMQ (reference sequence). CDR3: CASSLRTGGGYEQYF. The CDR3 DNA sequence: TGTGCCAGCAGCTTAAGGACAGGGGGCGGTTACGAGCAGTACTTC.

The V gene is TRBV7-2, the J gene TRBJ1-3; 7 bases fit TRBD1. This CDR3 has 14 amino acids. CDR1 and CDR2 (germline): SGHTA, FQGNSA. After removal of 5 bases from V and 2 bases from J, the junction contained 3 bases not matched to a gene. CDR3 region: CASSPGGPGNTIYF. The DNA for the CDR3 is TGTGCCAGCAGCCCAGGGGGTCCTGGAAACACCATATATTTT.

CDR3: CASRDRGGLYYREQFF. Written as DNA, the CDR3 is TGTGCCAGCAGAGACCGGGGGGGCCTTTATTACCGTGAGCAGTTCTTC. The J gene is TRBJ2-1, the V gene TRBV4-2, with TRBD2 identical over 8 bases. V lost 6 bases, J lost 9 bases, and 16 bases stayed unmatched. The CDR3 loop spans 16 amino acids. Germline V lookup: CDR1 LGHNA, CDR2 YNFKEQ.